Each of the 5 T cell receptor beta chains below was sequenced from the same sample in a study of radiation and T cells in renal cell carcinoma. Assay: immunoSEQ multiplex PCR; the TCRdb copy retains only in-frame clones and omits some. Found here are approximately 94,000 clones, about four fifths of them singletons; the top ten hold less than 7%. The time point denotes: baseline pretreatment blood. The treatment is: 15 Gy SBRT to primary tumor, nephrectomy 4 weeks later. The input for sequencing was blood, taken from a patient whose treatment included radiotherapy and nephrectomy. Source of these receptors: a man in his sixties with renal cell carcinoma.

The J gene is TRBJ2-3, the V gene TRBV9; D remains ambiguous. V dropped 0 bases and J dropped 4 bases, with 12 bases sitting between them. Germline CDR1 is SGDLS and CDR2 is YYNGEE. The CDR3 is made up of 15 amino acids. The CDR3 region has the DNA TGTGCCAGCAGCGTAGATGGTCCGGCGGCAGATACGCAGTATTTT. This translates into CASSVDGPAADTQYF.

The gene calls are TRBV10-2 and TRBJ1-2; 7 nucleotides match TRBD1. Trimming at V came to 1 base and at J to 6 bases, leaving 2 bases not matched to a gene. This CDR3 has 13 residues. The germline V gene has CDR1 WSHSY and CDR2 SAAADI. The CDR3 DNA follows: TGCGCCAGCAGTGAGTTAGGGGGCCATGGCTACACCTTC. Protein: CASSELGGHGYTF.

This chain connects TRBV27 to TRBJ2-3, with D possibly being TRBD1 (6 bases). The CDR3 has 15 residues. The ends were cut back, 8 bases at V and 6 bases at J, with 21 bases in the middle. Germline V gene data show CDR1 as MNHEY and CDR2 as SMNVEV (reference sequence). As DNA, the CDR3 is TGTGCCAGCTCCTCGGTGGGGGCGACCATTGATACGCAGTATTTT. The encoded protein is CASSSVGATIDTQYF.

V is TRBV4-3 and J is TRBJ2-3; 10 bases fit TRBD1. The CDR3 is 14 residues long. CDR1 and CDR2 from the germline V gene are LGHNA and YSLEER. V lost 4 bases to trimming and J lost 6 bases; unmatched junction nucleotides: 4. The CDR3 loop reads CASSPGQGQDTQYF. CDR3 sequence (DNA): TGCGCCAGCAGCCCGGGACAGGGGCAGGATACGCAGTATTTT.

A remark on this clone: Other DNA sequences in this sample translate to the same CDR3. In DNA, the CDR3 is TGTGCCAGCAGTCCCCCCGGCACGGGCACAGATACGCAGTATTTT. It encodes CASSPPGTGTDTQYF. The chain links TRBV6-5 to TRBJ2-3; D ambiguous. Germline V gene sequence: CDR1 MNHEY, CDR2 SVGAGI. The CDR3 is made up of 15 amino acids. The V end lost 5 bases, the J end lost 1 base, and 13 bases lay between the germline ends.